This TCR beta chain was sequenced for a study of T cells after yellow fever vaccination. Germline V lookup: CDR1 KGHDR, CDR2 SFDVKD. Between the trimmed V and J ends, which lost 6 bases and 8 bases, there was a span of 10 bases. This CDR3 contains 12 residues. Using its own MiXCR run on the 5' RACE reads, TCRdb lists one record per CDR3 protein. The sample has some 500,000 distinct CDR3 sequences; roughly 12% are singletons. Concerning this clonotype: The antigen remains unidentified.

Findings of the study overall: The study re-detected most primary-vaccination clones after the booster (96% CD4, 88% CD8).

This sequence joins TRBV24-1 and TRBJ2-1; TRBD1 or TRBD2 may be the D gene (5 bases each). The sample was PBMCs, taken on the day of the yellow fever booster vaccination. The sequence derives from a young man who received the YFV17D yellow fever vaccine. CDR3 nucleotides: TGTGCCACCAGTCTCGGGACCGATGAGCAGTTCTTC. This codes for CATSLGTDEQFF.